Presented here are 4 T cell receptor beta chains from one specimen sequenced in a study of blood T cell repertoires in COVID-19 (dated by TCRdb to the early 2020s). Preparation of the library involved the immunoSEQ multiplex PCR assay. TCRdb obtained this table from immuneACCESS and retained in-frame rearrangements with V and J assigned. These tables miss some clones; where compared with another copy, unresolved V genes account for less than half of the shortfall, and the remainder is unexplained. The sample has about 64,000 clones on record, 80% to 95% of them singletons. Jointly, the top ten make up over 8% of the sample. Sequences were obtained from peripheral blood. The receptors come from a woman older than 75 with active COVID-19.

This chain joins TRBV15 and TRBJ1-1; D is ambiguous. Per the germline V gene, CDR1 is LNHNV and CDR2 is YYDKDF (reference sequence). The CDR3 loop spans 14 amino acids. Between the trimmed V and J ends, which lost 3 bases and 5 bases, there was a span of 13 bases. The DNA of the CDR3 is TGTGCCACCAGCAGGACGGGGAGTAGAACTGAAGCTTTCTTT. As protein: CATSRTGSRTEAFF.

The gene calls are TRBV5-6 and TRBJ1-2, with 9 bases identical to TRBD1. CDR1 is SGHDT, CDR2 YYEEEE, per germline. V shed 1 base, J shed 6 bases, and the junction held 1 base outside the gene matches. This CDR3 is built from 13 residues. CDR3 DNA sequence: TGTGCCAGCAGCTTGCGACAGGGGGATGGCTACACCTTC. Its translation: CASSLRQGDGYTF.

This chain uses TRBV5-1 with TRBJ2-1; the match to TRBD1 covers 7 bases. The CDR3 covers 15 residues. V dropped 1 base and J dropped 3; count of bases not matched to a gene: 4. Germline CDR1 reads SGHRS; CDR2 reads YFSETQ. The CDR3 is CASSLSQGVYNEQFF. DNA of the CDR3: TGCGCCAGCAGCTTGAGCCAGGGGGTCTACAATGAGCAGTTCTTC.

V and J are TRBV13 and TRBJ2-2; the D is unclear. The V end was cut by 2 bases, the J end by 7 bases, with 2 bases between. CDR1 PRHDT and CDR2 FYEKMQ come from the germline V gene (reference sequence). CDR3 length equals 11 residues. The CDR3: CASSLLGELFF. CDR3 sequence (DNA): TGTGCCAGCAGCTTACTCGGGGAGCTGTTTTTT.